This TCR beta chain was identified in a study of beta chain features in type 1 diabetes. Study-wide results and caveats: Type 1 diabetes patients had TCRB CDR3s that were shorter (moderately but significantly so) in all four CD4+ subsets.

To note about this clone: Its antigen is still unknown.

Isolated RNA was reverse transcribed in full, so expressed TCRB transcripts were sequenced. Sequenced by immunoSEQ multiplex PCR; TCRdb stores in-frame clones only, minus some. The sample has more than 150,000 clones, about 9% seen once. Per the germline V gene, CDR1 is KGHSH and CDR2 is LQKENI. CDR3 size: 16 residues. With 3 bases removed from V and 2 bases from J, the gap between germline ends came to 15 bases. What was sequenced was central memory CD4+ T cells from blood. This TCR was recovered from a woman aged 25 to 39 with type 1 diabetes. This chain connects TRBV18 to TRBJ2-3; D might be TRBD2 (5 bases). The CDR3 protein is CASSPTSGVITDTQYF. CDR3 coding DNA: TGTGCCAGCTCACCCACAAGCGGAGTCATCACAGATACGCAGTATTTT.